This TCR beta chain was captured in a study of shared clonotypes between healthy human individuals. Naive CD8 populations comprised CD45RO-negative cells positively selected for CCR7, excluding terminally differentiated effector memory CD45RA+ cells. Comments on this clone: This specimen includes other DNA sequences encoding the same CDR3.

The V gene's germline CDR1 is MDHEN and CDR2 SYDVKM. With 4 bases clipped from V and 2 bases from J, the junction kept 1 base outside the gene matches. This CDR3 spans 13 amino acids. The method was immunoSEQ multiplex PCR; TCRdb's version includes in-frame clones alone and lacks a portion of them. Here the sample spans 1.5 million to 2.5 million clones, 85% to 95% being singletons. The sequenced material came from naive CD8+ T cells sorted from blood. The chain recombines TRBV28 with TRBJ1-2; 7 bases are shared with TRBD1. The clonotype originates from a man aged 18 to 35 in good health. Written as DNA, the CDR3 is TGTGCCAGCAGTTCAGGGGGGAACTATGGCTACACCTTC. This encodes CASSSGGNYGYTF.